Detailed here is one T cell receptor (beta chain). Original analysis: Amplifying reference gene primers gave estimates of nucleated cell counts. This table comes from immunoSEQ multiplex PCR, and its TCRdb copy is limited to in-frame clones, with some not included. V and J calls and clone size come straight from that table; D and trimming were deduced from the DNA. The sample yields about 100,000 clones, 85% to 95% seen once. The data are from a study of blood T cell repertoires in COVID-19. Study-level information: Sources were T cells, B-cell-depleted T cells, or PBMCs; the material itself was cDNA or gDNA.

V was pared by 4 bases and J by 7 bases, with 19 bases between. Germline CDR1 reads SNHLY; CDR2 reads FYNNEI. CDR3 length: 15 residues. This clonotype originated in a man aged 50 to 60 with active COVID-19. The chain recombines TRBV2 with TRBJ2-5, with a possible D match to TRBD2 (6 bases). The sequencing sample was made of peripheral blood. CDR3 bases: TGTGCCAGCAGTGGCCTCGGAGGGTCCCGGTGGACCCAGTACTTC. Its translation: CASSGLGGSRWTQYF.